Shown below are 25 T cell receptor beta chains from a single sample sequenced in a study of T cell repertoires in aging, cancer and after chemotherapy. A mixed TRB-A/B primer pool amplified rearranged TRB by multiplex touch-down PCR. Each CDR3 protein gets one entry after TCRdb re-called the multiplex PCR reads with MiXCR. Altogether approximately 11,000 distinct CDR3 sequences are present, 25% to 30% being singletons, with the ten largest covering 1.9%. Peripheral blood genomic DNA, not sorted cells or RNA, was the template. The sample consisted of blood. The receptors were gathered from a human donor in good health.

This clonotype was counted only a few times. V gene TRBV5-6 combines with J gene TRBJ2-7; 7 nucleotides agree with TRBD2. The CDR3 contains 16 residues. Germline CDR1 SGHDT, CDR2 YYEEEE. V shed 3 bases and J 0 bases; nucleotides not matched to a gene: 9. CDR3 bases: TGTGCCAGCAGCTCCTTTAGACTAGCCTTCTCCTACGAGCAGTACTTC. Translation gives CASSSFRLAFSYEQYF.

As to this clonotype: One base away lies a much larger clone, so this may be a sequencing read error. The conserved final phenylalanine or tryptophan is absent from the CDR3, which likely points to a read error. This rearrangement joins TRBV19 to TRBJ1-1; D not resolved. CDR3 length: 14 residues. Germline V gene data show CDR1 as LNHDA and CDR2 as SQIVND (reference sequence). V shed 3 bases and J shed 3 bases, with 11 bases lying between them. CDR3 nucleotide sequence: TGTGCCAGTAGTATGTGGACGGCTGACACTGAAGCTTTCCTT. This gives the protein CASSMWTADTEAFL.

In this sample, this clonotype turned up a few times. This chain uses TRBV5-6 with TRBJ2-5, with unresolved D. The germline V gene encodes CDR1 SGHDT and CDR2 YYEEEE. This CDR3 contains 15 residues. Trimming left V 0 bases short and J 2 bases short, with 11 bases between. This CDR3 is CASSLEAVAQETQYF. The CDR3 DNA sequence: TGTGCCAGCAGCTTGGAGGCGGTGGCACAAGAGACCCAGTACTTC.

The V and J genes are TRBV27 and TRBJ2-1; D ambiguous. Trimming left V 2 bases short and J 4 bases short, with 6 bases between. CDR1 and CDR2 from the germline V gene are MNHEY and SMNVEV (reference sequence). This CDR3 has 13 amino acids. CDR3 sequence: CASSLGQYNEQFF. The CDR3 nucleotides read TGTGCCAGCAGTTTAGGGCAGTACAATGAGCAGTTCTTC.

This rearrangement joins TRBV15 to TRBJ2-1, with 9 bases matching TRBD2. CDR3 length equals 16 residues. Germline trimming cut 5 bases from V and 4 bases from J; bases unmatched to any gene: 9. The germline CDR1 and CDR2 sequences are LNHNV and YYDKDF (reference sequence). CDR3 nucleotides: TGTGCCACCAGCGGGACGACTAGCGGAGATTACAATGAGCAGTTCTTC. Translating it yields CATSGTTSGDYNEQFF.

The chain uses TRBV29-1 and TRBJ1-2, with TRBD1 as a possible D gene (5 bases). The CDR3 has 15 residues. Germline assignment: CDR1 SQVTM and CDR2 ANQGSEA. Between the trimmed V and J ends, which lost 0 bases and 5 bases, there was a span of 16 bases. The CDR3 DNA is TGCAGCGTTGAAGATCCGGGGGAAGTTCGATATGGCTACACCTTC. Residues: CSVEDPGEVRYGYTF.

This clonotype is medium-sized. V gene TRBV19 combines with J gene TRBJ1-2; TRBD1 might be the D (5 bases). The ends were cut back, 6 bases at V and 8 bases at J, with 10 bases in the middle. Germline CDR1 reads LNHDA; CDR2 reads SQIVND (reference sequence). CDR3 length: 11 amino acids. The CDR3 DNA reads TGTGCCAGTAGGGCAGGGAGCGGCTACACCTTC. Translated, it gives CASRAGSGYTF.

This chain links TRBV27 with TRBJ1-1; a weak D match, TRBD1 (6 bases). Germline CDR1 is MNHEY and CDR2 is SMNVEV (reference sequence). The CDR3 length is 17 residues. The V gene lost 5 bases and the J gene lost 1 base, with 20 bases spanning the gap. CDR3 DNA sequence: TGTGCCAGCAGTCCGTTGGGAGGGGGAGGTAAGAACACTGAAGCTTTCTTT. It specifies CASSPLGGGGKNTEAFF.

The chain combines TRBV24-1 with TRBJ2-1, with D maybe TRBD2 (5 bases). Germline values: CDR1 KGHDR, CDR2 SFDVKD. CDR3 length: 15 residues. The V end was cut by 2 bases, the J end by 4 bases, with 11 bases between. CDR3 nucleotides: TGTGCCACCAGTGATTCCCCAAGCGGATACAATGAGCAGTTCTTC. Translated: CATSDSPSGYNEQFF.

The rearrangement uses TRBV6-2 or TRBV6-3 and TRBJ2-5; 7 bases are shared with TRBD2. The V gene end was trimmed by 4 bases and the J gene end by 1 base; junction bases not matched to a gene: 6. Germline V lookup: CDR1 MNHEY, CDR2 SVGEGT. The CDR3 has 15 residues. The CDR3 DNA reads as TGTGCCAGCAGTTGGGGGGGAGTGGGCCAAGAGACCCAGTACTTC. The encoded protein is CASSWGGVGQETQYF.

To note about this clonotype: A much bigger clone sits one base away, suggesting this may be a read error. J is TRBJ1-1 and V is TRBV30, with D unresolved. Germline-derived CDR1 and CDR2 are GTSNPN and SVGIG (reference sequence). This CDR3 spans 14 amino acids. V was trimmed by 4 bases and J by 2 bases, leaving 14 bases between them. In DNA, the CDR3 is TGTGCCTGGATTGCAACAAACCTAAACACTGAAGCTTTCTTT. This encodes CAWIATNLNTEAFF.

Sample share makes this clonotype medium-sized (0.01 to 0.1%). CDR3 amino acids: CASSYSPPGAGGNTIYF. The CDR3 DNA reads TGTGCCAGCAGTTACTCGCCTCCAGGGGCAGGAGGAAACACCATATATTTT. The genes are TRBV6-5 and TRBJ1-3; TRBD1 might be the D (6 bases). Trimming took 0 bases from V and 4 from J, leaving 16 bases between them. CDR1 and CDR2 (germline): MNHEY, SVGAGI. This CDR3 is 17 amino acids long.

The rearrangement uses TRBV27 and TRBJ1-6; D perhaps matches TRBD1 (6 bases). Trimming left V 7 bases short and J 9 bases short, with 10 bases between. Germline V gene sequence: CDR1 MNHEY, CDR2 SMNVEV (reference sequence). This CDR3 spans 12 amino acids. CDR3 nucleotides: TGTGCCAGCAAGACAGGATTTTCACCCCTCCACTTT. Translating gives CASKTGFSPLHF.

This clonotype turned up a few times. The rearrangement links TRBV27 to TRBJ2-3; the D is unclear. The CDR3 runs 17 residues. Per the germline V gene, CDR1 is MNHEY and CDR2 is SMNVEV (reference sequence). Trimming took 8 bases from V and 0 from J, leaving 21 bases between them. CDR3 sequence: CASGLRPIWGSTDTQYF. As DNA, the CDR3 is TGTGCCAGCGGGTTAAGGCCCATCTGGGGTAGCACAGATACGCAGTATTTT.

The sample holds a few counts of this clonotype. The chain is built from TRBV28 and TRBJ2-7; no firm D call. CDR1 is MDHEN, CDR2 SYDVKM, per germline. V gave up 10 bases and J gave up 4 bases, with 11 bases separating them. The CDR3 sequence is 11 residues long. Here the CDR3 reads CAITNPYEQYF. The CDR3 bases are TGTGCCATCACGAACCCATACGAGCAGTACTTC.

The rearrangement links TRBV20-1 to TRBJ1-5, with a possible D match to TRBD1 (5 bases). The V end was cut by 3 bases, the J end by 4 bases, with 19 bases between. The CDR3 is 16 residues long. CDR1 and CDR2 from the germline V gene are DFQATT and SNEGSKA (reference sequence). CDR3 DNA sequence: TGCAGTGCTAGGCGTTCGGGGCTTTCGGGGAATCAGCCCCAGCATTTT. Amino acids: CSARRSGLSGNQPQHF.

The rearrangement joins TRBV10-3 to TRBJ1-2; no clear D. The CDR3 runs to 15 residues. Trimming removed 5 bases from V and 4 bases from J, with 17 bases in between. Looked up from germline, CDR1 is ENHRY and CDR2 is SYGVKD. In DNA, the CDR3 is TGTGCCATCAGTCCCTTTTGGCCCCAGGCCTATGGCTACACCTTC. Translating it yields CAISPFWPQAYGYTF.

This chain links TRBV20-1 with TRBJ1-1; D not resolved. Germline V CDR1 and CDR2: DFQATT, SNEGSKA (reference sequence). Trimming took off 5 bases at V and 11 bases at J, with 15 bases between the two ends. The CDR3 covers 11 residues. In DNA, the CDR3 is TGCAGTGCTGGATTATCCCTCGGGGCTTTCTTT. Translating gives CSAGLSLGAFF.

This clonotype has a handful of counts. This chain uses TRBV20-1 with TRBJ2-7, with 7 nucleotides matching TRBD1. V trimming: 6 bases; J trimming: 0 bases; junction bases outside the gene matches: 14. The CDR3 length is 16 residues. The germline gives CDR1 DFQATT, CDR2 SNEGSKA (reference sequence). CDR3 loop: CSAPQGWPGSSYEQYF. CDR3 nucleotide sequence: TGCAGTGCCCCACAGGGGTGGCCAGGGAGCTCCTACGAGCAGTACTTC.

This chain joins TRBV12-3 or TRBV12-4 and TRBJ1-1; 7 bases match TRBD1. This CDR3 region has 12 residues. With 6 bases clipped from V and 5 bases from J, the junction kept 3 bases outside the gene matches. Here the CDR3 reads CASRTGLTEAFF. Written as DNA, the CDR3 is TGTGCCAGCAGGACAGGGTTGACTGAAGCTTTCTTT.

The sample holds a few counts of this clonotype. J is TRBJ1-5 and V is TRBV7-2; tentatively, D is TRBD1 (5 bases). CDR1 is SGHTA, CDR2 FQGNSA, per germline. V was shortened by 3 bases and J by 5 bases, with 8 bases between the two germline ends. This CDR3 has 13 residues. Here the CDR3 reads CASSFLQDQPQHF. The CDR3 DNA is TGTGCCAGCAGCTTCTTACAGGATCAGCCCCAGCATTTT.

V and J are TRBV27 and TRBJ1-2; 8 nucleotides align to TRBD1. Germline-derived CDR1 and CDR2 are MNHEY and SMNVEV (reference sequence). The length of the CDR3 is 15 residues. V was clipped by 5 bases and J by 7 bases; unmatched bases: 12. The CDR3 reads CASSSWTGSFGGYTF. In DNA form, the CDR3 reads TGTGCCAGCAGTAGCTGGACAGGGTCCTTCGGTGGCTACACCTTC.

This rearrangement joins TRBV28 to TRBJ2-3, with 8 bases lining up with TRBD1. The junction had 16 bases not matched to a gene; V was cut back by 7 bases and J by 7 bases. CDR3 size: 16 residues. Per the germline V gene, CDR1 is MDHEN and CDR2 is SYDVKM. CDR3 amino acids: CASIPATRQGPNTQYF. The CDR3 DNA sequence: TGTGCCAGCATCCCTGCGACGCGACAGGGGCCGAATACGCAGTATTTT.

The gene calls are TRBV20-1 and TRBJ1-1; weak D call: TRBD1 (5 bases). CDR1 and CDR2 from the germline V gene are DFQATT and SNEGSKA (reference sequence). The CDR3 contains 16 residues. The V and J ends lost 1 base and 0 bases respectively, with 15 bases between them. The CDR3, as DNA: TGCAGTGCTAGAGGGGCAGGGCTTTACATGAACACTGAAGCTTTCTTT. This gives the protein CSARGAGLYMNTEAFF.

This sequence joins TRBV6-5 and TRBJ1-1, with D tentatively TRBD1 (5 bases). Germline V CDR1 and CDR2: MNHEY, SVGAGI. Trimming cost V 7 bases and J 1 base, with 13 bases left between them. The CDR3 spans 14 residues. Written as DNA, the CDR3 is TGTGCCAGCACCCCCGGGAGGGGGAACACTGAAGCTTTCTTT. Encoded protein: CASTPGRGNTEAFF.